This T cell receptor beta chain was found in a study of T cells after posttransplantation cyclophosphamide. General study findings and limits: TRB overlap between skin or GI tissue T cells and blood was limited.

Treatment was busulfan-fludarabine conditioning, a marrow graft, and cyclophosphamide on days +3 and +4. The CDR3 is 13 residues long. V dropped 7 bases and J dropped 4 bases, with 13 bases sitting between them. Germline V gene sequence: CDR1 SNHLY, CDR2 FYNNEI. The method was immunoSEQ multiplex PCR; TCRdb's version includes in-frame clones alone and lacks a portion of them. Singletons are absent from the sample, which has 8,000 to 10,000 clones. This clone was counted many times. What it binds is not known. This material consisted of PBMCs, taken approximately 380 days after allogeneic stem cell transplant with posttransplant cyclophosphamide. The J gene is TRBJ2-5, the V gene TRBV2; possible D gene TRBD2, 6 bases. The sequence was obtained from a male patient in his fifties or sixties who received an allogeneic stem cell transplant from a related donor and was CMV-positive. Part of the T cell pool may stem from the graft donor. The CDR3 reads CASNPRRGETQYF. In DNA, the CDR3 is TGTGCCAGCAACCCACGGAGGGGAGAGACCCAGTACTTC. Together with reference TRBV2 and TRBJ2-5, the CDR3 gives the full variable domain: EPEVTQTPSHQVTQMGQEVILRCVPISNHLYFYWYRQILGQKVEFLVSFYNNEISEKSEIFDDQFSVERPDGSNFTLKIRSTKLEDSAMYFCASNPRRGETQYFGPGTRLLVL.